The present TCR beta chain was sequenced within a study of blood T cell repertoires in COVID-19. Study-wide background: Researchers got acute and convalescent COVID-19 samples from the United States, Italy and Spain. In each case, the material was cDNA or gDNA derived from T cells, B-cell-depleted T cells, or PBMCs.

Per the original methods: Estimates of nucleated cell counts were drawn from the amplification of reference gene primers. TCRdb's copy holds only in-frame clones and misses some; the assay was immunoSEQ multiplex PCR. The DNA was the basis for D and trimming; V, J and clone size are from that table. The table shows over 100,000 clones, with around 89% occurring only once. Germline CDR1 reads SEHNR; CDR2 reads FQNEAQ (reference sequence). V gave up 4 bases and J gave up 6 bases, with 16 bases separating them. The length of the CDR3 is 15 residues. Source material: peripheral blood. The chain carries TRBV7-9 and TRBJ2-1; D may be TRBD1 (6 bases). The TCR originated in a human donor with acute or convalescent COVID-19. The donor label of this sample is uncertain. Written as DNA, the CDR3 is TGTGCCAGCAGCTCCGGGACATCGAGCGTCAATGAGCAGTTCTTC. Its translation: CASSSGTSSVNEQFF.